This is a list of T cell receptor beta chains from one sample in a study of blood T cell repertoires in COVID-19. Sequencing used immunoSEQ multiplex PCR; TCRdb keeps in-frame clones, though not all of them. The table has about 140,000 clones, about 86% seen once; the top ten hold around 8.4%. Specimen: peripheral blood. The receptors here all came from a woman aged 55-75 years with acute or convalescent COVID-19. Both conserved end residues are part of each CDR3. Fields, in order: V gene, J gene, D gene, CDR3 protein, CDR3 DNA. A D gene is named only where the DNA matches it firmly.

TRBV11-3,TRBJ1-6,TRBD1,CASSFLQGNNSPLHF,TGTGCCAGCAGCTTTCTACAGGGGAATAATTCACCCCTCCACTTT
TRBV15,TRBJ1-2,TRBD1,CATSIRTGSGYTF,TGTGCCACCAGCATCCGGACAGGGTCGGGCTACACCTTC
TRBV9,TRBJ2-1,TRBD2,CASNRLAGYNEQFF,TGTGCCAGCAACAGACTAGCGGGATACAATGAGCAGTTCTTC
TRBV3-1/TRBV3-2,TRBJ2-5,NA,CASSQGQWETQYF,TGTGCCAGCAGCCAAGGACAGTGGGAGACCCAGTACTTC
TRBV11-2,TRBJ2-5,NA,CASSQVRATQETQYF,TGTGCCAGCAGCCAAGTAAGAGCGACCCAAGAGACCCAGTACTTC
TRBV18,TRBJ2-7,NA,CASSLTRDYEQYF,TGTGCCAGCTCACTGACTCGGGACTACGAGCAGTACTTC
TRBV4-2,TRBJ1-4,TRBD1,CASSQDQGASKLFF,TGTGCCAGCAGCCAAGATCAGGGGGCCTCGAAACTGTTTTTT
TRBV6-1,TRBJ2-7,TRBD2,CASSELAGGSYF,TGTGCCAGCAGTGAGTTAGCGGGGGGGAGTTACTTC
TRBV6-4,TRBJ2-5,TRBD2,CASSDSWTSVKETQYF,TGTGCCAGCAGTGACTCGTGGACTAGCGTTAAAGAGACCCAGTACTTC
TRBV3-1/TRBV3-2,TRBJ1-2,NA,CASSQAGGGNGYTF,TGTGCCAGCAGCCAAGCGGGTGGGGGCAATGGCTACACCTTC